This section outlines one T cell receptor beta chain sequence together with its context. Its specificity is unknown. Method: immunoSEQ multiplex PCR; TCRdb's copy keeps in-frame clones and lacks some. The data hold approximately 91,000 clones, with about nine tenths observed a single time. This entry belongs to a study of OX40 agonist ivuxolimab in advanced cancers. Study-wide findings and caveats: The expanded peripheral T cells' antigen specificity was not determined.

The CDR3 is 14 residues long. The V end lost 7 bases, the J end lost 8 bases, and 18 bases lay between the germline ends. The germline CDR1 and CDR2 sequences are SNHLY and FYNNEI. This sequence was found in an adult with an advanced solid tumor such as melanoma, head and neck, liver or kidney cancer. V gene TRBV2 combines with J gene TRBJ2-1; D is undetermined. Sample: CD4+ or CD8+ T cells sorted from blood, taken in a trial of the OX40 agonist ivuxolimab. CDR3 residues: CASTPGPFPHEQFF. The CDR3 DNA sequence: TGTGCCAGCACTCCAGGACCCTTTCCCCATGAGCAGTTCTTC.